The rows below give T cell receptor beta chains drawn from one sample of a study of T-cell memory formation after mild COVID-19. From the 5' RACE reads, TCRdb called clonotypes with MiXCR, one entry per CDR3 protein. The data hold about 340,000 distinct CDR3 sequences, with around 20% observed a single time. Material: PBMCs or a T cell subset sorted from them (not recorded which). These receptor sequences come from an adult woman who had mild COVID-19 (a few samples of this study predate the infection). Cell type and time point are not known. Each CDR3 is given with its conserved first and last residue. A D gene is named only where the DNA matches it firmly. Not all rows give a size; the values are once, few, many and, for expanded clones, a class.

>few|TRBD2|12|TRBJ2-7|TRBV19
CARGEGPYEQYF
TGTGCCCGGGGGGAGGGTCCCTACGAGCAGTACTTC
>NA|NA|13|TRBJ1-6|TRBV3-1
CASTGRRNSPLHF
TGTGCCAGCACGGGTCGTCGGAATTCACCCCTCCACTTT
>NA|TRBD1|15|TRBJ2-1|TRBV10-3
CAISESGQGGVGQFF
TGTGCCATCAGTGAGTCGGGACAGGGTGGCGTTGGGCAGTTCTTC
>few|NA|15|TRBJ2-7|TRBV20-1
CSARDQLNPPYEQYF
TGCAGTGCTAGAGATCAACTTAATCCCCCCTACGAGCAGTACTTC
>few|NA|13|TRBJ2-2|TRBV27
CASSLLVPGELFF
TGTGCCAGCAGTTTATTAGTCCCCGGGGAGCTGTTTTTT
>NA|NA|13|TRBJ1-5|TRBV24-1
CATSDGNNQPQHF
TGTGCCACCAGTGATGGGAACAATCAGCCCCAGCATTTT
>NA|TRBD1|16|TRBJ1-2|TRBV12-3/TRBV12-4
CASSSTGGPSFVGYTF
TGTGCCAGCAGTTCTACAGGGGGGCCGTCTTTTGTTGGCTACACCTTC
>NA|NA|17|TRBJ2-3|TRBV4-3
CASSQDRQSTSTDTQYF
TGCGCCAGCAGCCAAGATCGACAGAGCACTAGCACAGATACGCAGTATTTT
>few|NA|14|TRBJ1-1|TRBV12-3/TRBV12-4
CATKERRFNTEAFF
TGTGCCACCAAGGAGCGTCGGTTTAACACTGAAGCTTTCTTT
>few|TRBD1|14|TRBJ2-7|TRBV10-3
CAISSGTGYYEQYF
TGTGCCATCAGCTCCGGGACAGGGTACTACGAGCAGTACTTC
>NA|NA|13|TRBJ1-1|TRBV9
CASSRAMGTEAFF
TGTGCCAGCAGCAGGGCCATGGGCACTGAAGCTTTCTTT
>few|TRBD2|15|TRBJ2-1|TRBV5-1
CASSFTSGARDEQFF
TGCGCCAGCAGCTTTACTAGCGGGGCCCGGGATGAGCAGTTCTTC
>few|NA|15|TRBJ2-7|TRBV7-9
CASSLDRSAIYEQYF
TGTGCCAGCAGCTTAGACAGGAGCGCAATCTACGAGCAGTACTTC
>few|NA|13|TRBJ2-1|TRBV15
CATSREPVNEQFF
TGTGCCACCAGCAGAGAGCCAGTCAATGAGCAGTTCTTC
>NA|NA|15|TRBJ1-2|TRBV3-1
CASSLRGSHSYGYTF
TGTGCCAGCAGCCTACGCGGCAGTCATTCCTATGGCTACACCTTC
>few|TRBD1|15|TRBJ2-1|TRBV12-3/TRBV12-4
CASRPSGTGENEQFF
TGTGCCAGCAGACCCTCGGGGACAGGAGAGAATGAGCAGTTCTTC
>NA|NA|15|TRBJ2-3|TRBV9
CASSVVAERTDTQYF
TGTGCCAGCAGCGTAGTCGCGGAGCGCACAGATACGCAGTATTTT
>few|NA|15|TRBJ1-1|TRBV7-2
CASSLAGGLDTEAFF
TGTGCCAGCAGCTTAGCCGGCGGACTCGACACTGAAGCTTTCTTT
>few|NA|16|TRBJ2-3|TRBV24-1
CATSDLGVRSTDTQYF
TGTGCCACCAGTGATCTGGGGGTGCGAAGCACAGATACGCAGTATTTT
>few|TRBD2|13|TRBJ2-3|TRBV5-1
CASSSRGGNTQYF
TGCGCCAGCAGCTCACGGGGGGGAAATACGCAGTATTTT
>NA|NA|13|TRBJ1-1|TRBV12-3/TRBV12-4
CASTIQGNTEAFF
TGTGCCAGCACCATCCAGGGAAACACTGAAGCTTTCTTT
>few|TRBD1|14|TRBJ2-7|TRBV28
CASRTPGQGYEQYF
TGTGCCAGCAGGACCCCGGGACAGGGCTACGAGCAGTACTTC
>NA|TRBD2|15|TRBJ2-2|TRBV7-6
CASSPTSGTSGELFF
TGTGCCAGCAGTCCGACTAGCGGGACTTCCGGGGAGCTGTTTTTT
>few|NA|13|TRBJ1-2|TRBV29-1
CSVAEDTYYGYTF
TGCAGCGTTGCGGAGGATACGTACTATGGCTACACCTTC
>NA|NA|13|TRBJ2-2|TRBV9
CASSVRIGGELFF
TGTGCCAGCAGCGTACGGATAGGCGGGGAGCTGTTTTTT
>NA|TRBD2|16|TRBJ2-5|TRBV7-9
CASSPRTSGGWKTQYF
TGTGCCAGCAGCCCGAGGACTAGCGGGGGTTGGAAGACCCAGTACTTC
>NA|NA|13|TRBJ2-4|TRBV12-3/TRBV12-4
CASSFGTKDIQYF
TGTGCCAGCAGTTTCGGGACGAAAGACATTCAGTACTTC
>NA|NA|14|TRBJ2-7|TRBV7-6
CASSFNRVSYEQYF
TGTGCCAGCAGCTTTAACAGGGTGTCCTACGAGCAGTACTTC
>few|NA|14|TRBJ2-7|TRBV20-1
CSARRTALDYEQYF
TGCAGTGCTAGGAGGACAGCCCTAGACTACGAGCAGTACTTC
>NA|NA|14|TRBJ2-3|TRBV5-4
CASSFLGQGDTQYF
TGTGCCAGCAGTTTCCTTGGGCAGGGAGATACGCAGTATTTT